This T cell receptor (beta chain) was sequenced in a study of T cell responses to AZD1222 COVID-19 vaccine (dated by TCRdb to the early 2020s). Turning to the overall study: Because spike-specific TCR depth and breadth did not differ between the two schedules, AZD1222 recipients who got a second dose at roughly 4 weeks were pooled with those who got a second dose at roughly 12 weeks. Enrollment into the trials was organized by age into subgroups of 18-55, 56-69 and 70-plus years, and those subgroups contained roughly 150, 30 and 60 TCR-sequenced participants, respectively. TCR sequencing was performed for about 240 trial participants, of whom 200 to 210 were given two doses of AZD1222 and around 25 were given two doses of MenACWY control vaccine.

Concerning this clone itself: Its antigen is not yet known. It has no much larger one-base neighbor in the sample; base qualities were not kept.

Study-level results and caveats: After two AZD1222 doses, spike-specific TCR breadth and depth were significantly higher than at day 0 and than in MenACWY recipients. Because no day 14 peak-response samples were available, the repertoires could be characterized only after the peak T cell response. Conclusions about previously exposed vaccinees are limited because only a handful of AZD1222 recipients were SARS-CoV-2 seropositive at baseline. In the small 56-69-year group, the increase in depth fell short of significance, most likely because of low power. Most participants were white British and females outnumbered males, and the authors suggested that clonal diversity may have been underestimated. The whole spike protein was spanned by vaccine-associated CD4 TCRs, and dominant responses were seen in regions 160-218 and 743-854. Reportedly, close to half of the unique spike-specific TCRs recognized epitopes lying outside the regions that are mutated in the B.1.351 and B.1.1.7 variants.

The CDR3 regions of human TCRbeta chains were analyzed by immunosequencing. The paper's processing steps were these. Repertoire TCRs were matched against a reference library of SARS-CoV-2-specific TCRs generated with the MIRA antigen-specificity platform. Breadth was defined as the fraction of unique TCRs that were SARS-CoV-2-associated. Depth was defined as the fraction of total T cells that were SARS-CoV-2-associated. Using the MIRA data, each spike-specific TCR was assigned both to the spike region to which the TCR was reactive and to a CD4 or CD8 class. Log10-transformed breadth and depth values were compared by one-way ANOVA with Sidak's multiple comparisons tests. TCRdb re-hosts the immuneACCESS table, in-frame sequences only. Its copies lack some clones; in the studies checked, an unresolved V gene accounts for under half of them, and the cause for the rest is not known. That table is the source of V, J and clone size, and D and trimming were worked out from the DNA. The sample profile shows approximately 70,000 clones; 75% to 90% of them were found once. The ten biggest clones cover more than 2% of the sample.

The meaning of the sample's time point label: baseline before first vaccination. Samples from vaccinated people were obtained from the UK trials COV001 and COV002, which included a single-blind randomized controlled phase 2/3 trial of AZD1222 (ChAdOx1 nCoV-19) in healthy adults. Trial participant PBMC samples were collected at day 0 and day 28 after the second dose for TCRbeta chain sequencing. Relative to germline, V is missing 7 bases and J is missing 4 bases, with 6 bases of the junction outside any gene match. The CDR1 and CDR2 encoded by the germline V gene are MDHEN and SYDVKM. Including cysteine and phenylalanine, the CDR3 has 14 amino acids. Just the 42-base CDR3 DNA is kept, in frame starting at base 1.

The starting material was peripheral blood, obtained on day 0 of AZD1222 vaccination. The V gene is TRBV28 and the J gene is TRBJ1-4; a stretch of 7 junction bases matches TRBD1. This TCR was recovered from an adult in good health. The DNA reads TGTGCCAGCAAGCTCACAGGGGATAATGAAAAACTGTTTTTT. The encoded protein is CASKLTGDNEKLFF. Where the CDR3 stops, the reference TRBV28 and TRBJ1-4 genes take over; the full variable domain is DVKVTQSSRYLVKRTGEKVFLECVQDMDHENMFWYRQDPGLGLRLIYFSYDVKMKEKGDIPEGYSVSREKKERFSLILESASTNQTSMYLCASKLTGDNEKLFFGSGTQLSVL.